The entry that follows covers one T cell receptor beta chain sequence. The antigen is undetermined. Assay: immunoSEQ multiplex PCR; the TCRdb copy retains only in-frame clones and omits some. The sample holds 140,000 to 150,000 clones, roughly 89% seen once. These data originate in a study of T cell responses to AZD1222 COVID-19 vaccine. General study points: Of the AZD1222 recipients, only 6 or 7 were seropositive at baseline. The donor group comprised mostly white British people and more females; the analysis possibly underestimated clonal diversity.

This receptor was identified in an adult who received the AZD1222 COVID-19 vaccine. This sample comprised peripheral blood, obtained 28 days after the second AZD1222 dose.

The CDR3 DNA sequence: TGTGCCAGCAGTGAGATAGACAGGAACGGCGAGCAGTACTTC. Protein: CASSEIDRNGEQYF. This sequence joins TRBV9 and TRBJ2-7, with a weak D call TRBD1 (6 bases). The CDR3 consists of 14 residues. Germline V gene lookup returns CDR1 SGDLS and CDR2 YYNGEE. Deletions cut 5 bases from V and 6 bases from J, with 18 bases between.